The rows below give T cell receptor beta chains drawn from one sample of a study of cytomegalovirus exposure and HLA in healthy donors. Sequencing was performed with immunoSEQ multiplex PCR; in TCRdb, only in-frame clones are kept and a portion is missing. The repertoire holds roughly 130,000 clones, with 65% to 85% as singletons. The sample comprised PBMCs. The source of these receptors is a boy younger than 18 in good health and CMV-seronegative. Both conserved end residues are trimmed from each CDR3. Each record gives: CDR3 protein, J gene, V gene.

cdr3_aa: ASSSGTVSYEQY
j_call: TRBJ2-7
v_call: TRBV5-1

cdr3_aa: ASSESSYNEQF
j_call: TRBJ2-1
v_call: TRBV6-5

cdr3_aa: ASSFTGTGFYNEQF
j_call: TRBJ2-1
v_call: TRBV5-4

cdr3_aa: AGPGGGRGGSTDTQY
j_call: TRBJ2-3
v_call: TRBV30

cdr3_aa: ASSTYSGITYEQF
j_call: TRBJ2-1
v_call: TRBV9

cdr3_aa: AWKIYSLSGANVLT
j_call: TRBJ2-6
v_call: TRBV30

cdr3_aa: ASSPPGGHNSPLH
j_call: TRBJ1-6
v_call: TRBV7-8

cdr3_aa: ASRSPGLGYT
j_call: TRBJ1-2
v_call: TRBV6-5

cdr3_aa: ASSSGLGYQPQH
j_call: TRBJ1-5
v_call: TRBV7-2

cdr3_aa: ASSLWNRRGEKLF
j_call: TRBJ1-4
v_call: TRBV5-4

cdr3_aa: ASSYADRADTIY
j_call: TRBJ1-3
v_call: TRBV6-5

cdr3_aa: ASSLTSAGGADEQY
j_call: TRBJ2-7
v_call: TRBV7-3

cdr3_aa: ASKVGAVGGEQF
j_call: TRBJ2-1
v_call: TRBV2

cdr3_aa: ASSPFRGEENTGELF
j_call: TRBJ2-2
v_call: TRBV7-9

cdr3_aa: ASSIVGLAYEQF
j_call: TRBJ2-1
v_call: TRBV19

cdr3_aa: ASSPGAGVNQPQH
j_call: TRBJ1-5
v_call: TRBV7-6

cdr3_aa: ASSLGPGQGYEQY
j_call: TRBJ2-7
v_call: TRBV5-4

cdr3_aa: ASGRGTEAF
j_call: TRBJ1-1
v_call: TRBV25-1

cdr3_aa: ASSLLDDEQF
j_call: TRBJ2-1
v_call: TRBV5-1

cdr3_aa: ASSVGGGIAYEQY
j_call: TRBJ2-7
v_call: TRBV11-3

cdr3_aa: ASSYSENGELF
j_call: TRBJ2-2
v_call: TRBV6-5

cdr3_aa: ASNYNEQF
j_call: TRBJ2-1
v_call: TRBV27

cdr3_aa: ASRGQVRETQY
j_call: TRBJ2-5
v_call: TRBV6-1

cdr3_aa: ASSYATQGLGEKLF
j_call: TRBJ1-4
v_call: TRBV6-5

cdr3_aa: ASSLARQDNYGYT
j_call: TRBJ1-2
v_call: TRBV7-9

cdr3_aa: ASSGRTGTNTEAF
j_call: TRBJ1-1
v_call: TRBV2

cdr3_aa: ASSRSEAGGDEQY
j_call: TRBJ2-7
v_call: TRBV4-3

cdr3_aa: ASSPHRGGRGTDTQY
j_call: TRBJ2-3
v_call: TRBV4-2

cdr3_aa: ASSYMTSGKTQY
j_call: TRBJ2-5
v_call: TRBV6-5

cdr3_aa: ASSQDLGAGGADTQY
j_call: TRBJ2-3
v_call: TRBV4-1

cdr3_aa: ASSFAGTEQY
j_call: TRBJ2-7
v_call: TRBV7-2

cdr3_aa: ASSPQGTSGIEAETQY
j_call: TRBJ2-5
v_call: TRBV5-1

cdr3_aa: ASSSGSVFTEAF
j_call: TRBJ1-1
v_call: TRBV5-4

cdr3_aa: ASNDRDTEAF
j_call: TRBJ1-1
v_call: TRBV2

cdr3_aa: ASSQGTGLNQPQH
j_call: TRBJ1-5
v_call: TRBV4-2

cdr3_aa: ASSVMAGGPGEQF
j_call: TRBJ2-1
v_call: TRBV11-3

cdr3_aa: AISEVRTGFNYGYT
j_call: TRBJ1-2
v_call: TRBV10-3

cdr3_aa: SVGQGGTEAF
j_call: TRBJ1-1
v_call: TRBV29-1

cdr3_aa: ASSSSGGMNTEAF
j_call: TRBJ1-1
v_call: TRBV14

cdr3_aa: ASSFGLAGSTDTQY
j_call: TRBJ2-3
v_call: TRBV27

cdr3_aa: ASSPRQNTYEQY
j_call: TRBJ2-7
v_call: TRBV7-9

cdr3_aa: SEQEPPYNEQF
j_call: TRBJ2-1
v_call: TRBV29-1

cdr3_aa: AISGLSYEQY
j_call: -
v_call: TRBV10-3

cdr3_aa: ASSLSGSPGNTQY
j_call: TRBJ2-3
v_call: TRBV7-6

cdr3_aa: ASSHGTEMNTEAF
j_call: TRBJ1-1
v_call: TRBV5-1

cdr3_aa: ASSSITGTGDEKLF
j_call: TRBJ1-4
v_call: TRBV6-6

cdr3_aa: ASSLGTGGPGANVLT
j_call: TRBJ2-6
v_call: TRBV7-6

cdr3_aa: ASSEEYNQPQH
j_call: TRBJ1-5
v_call: TRBV19

cdr3_aa: ASSDGQGNLNQPQH
j_call: TRBJ1-5
v_call: TRBV6-1

cdr3_aa: ASSLEWGDEQY
j_call: -
v_call: TRBV5-1

cdr3_aa: ASSLSSNQPQH
j_call: TRBJ1-5
v_call: TRBV5-6

cdr3_aa: ASSLTGAQETQY
j_call: TRBJ2-5
v_call: TRBV7-9

cdr3_aa: ATSRVAGQPLADQPQH
j_call: TRBJ1-5
v_call: TRBV15